Included here is one TCR beta chain sequence, with context. Its antigen is as yet unknown. The source of the sample is a study of cytomegalovirus exposure and HLA in healthy donors. Whole-study results and caveats: Rarity held for most TCR sequences, but there were some public TCRs that occurred in many donors.

No CMV serostatus was recorded for this donor. The V gene's germline CDR1 is SQVTM and CDR2 ANQGSEA. Trimming took off 4 bases at V and 3 bases at J, with 10 bases between the two ends. This CDR3 has 12 amino acids. PCR was performed using 60 Vbeta and 13 Jbeta primers. The assay was immunoSEQ multiplex PCR, and TCRdb's table has in-frame clones only and misses some. The sample contains about 130,000 clones, 70% to 80% of which appear only once. The source of this sequence is a human donor in good health. Material for sequencing was PBMCs. This chain joins TRBV29-1 and TRBJ2-7; weak D call: TRBD1 (5 bases). The CDR3 region is CSVGGRVYEQYF. The CDR3 nucleotides read TGCAGCGTTGGGGGCAGGGTCTACGAGCAGTACTTC.